This T cell receptor (beta chain) was sequenced for a study of T cells in Graves' hyperthyroidism and ophthalmopathy. Study outcomes and limitations: Ophthalmopathy onset followed model prediction by a median about six months.

Amplification of TCR beta CDR3 regions was performed using RNA transcripts as template. The HTBI primer set served for first-round RT-PCR of the TCR CDR3. TCRdb re-derived calls from the multiplex PCR reads in MiXCR, one entry per CDR3 protein. This sample has more than 500,000 distinct CDR3 sequences, with around 50% found just once. Uncontrolled infections, other autoimmune diseases, pregnancy or lactation led to exclusion of patients. Concerning this clonotype: Its matching antigen is unknown.

Trimming stripped 0 bases from V and 9 bases from J, with 12 bases between. This CDR3 is built from 15 residues. CDR1 and CDR2 (germline): LNHNV, YYDKDF (reference sequence). The chain combines TRBV15 with TRBJ1-6; D gene unclear. This receptor was identified in an adult woman with Graves' disease, either hyperthyroidism or ophthalmopathy (not recorded which). Sequenced material: peripheral blood or thyroid tissue (not recorded which). CDR3 residues: CATSRDGWFGSPLHF. For the CDR3, the DNA is TGTGCCACCAGCAGAGACGGTTGGTTTGGTTCACCCCTCCACTTT.